This T cell receptor (beta chain) was captured in a study of blood T cell repertoires in COVID-19. Study overall: Acute-phase and convalescent COVID-19 samples originated in the United States, Italy and Spain.

Only in-frame clones appear in the TCRdb table, and some are missing; sequencing was by immunoSEQ multiplex PCR. The table includes fewer than 200,000 clones, roughly four fifths detected once. The CDR3 consists of 14 residues. Per the germline V gene, CDR1 is MNHEY and CDR2 is SMNVEV (reference sequence). The ends were cut back, 6 bases at V and 6 bases at J, with 17 bases in the middle. This sequence originates from a man aged 65-85 years with active or convalescent COVID-19. The chain uses TRBV27 and TRBJ1-1; D is perhaps TRBD1 (5 bases). The sample comprised peripheral blood. The CDR3 DNA sequence: TGTGCCAGCAGGTCGGGACTCTGGGAAGCTGAAGCTTTCTTT. It specifies CASRSGLWEAEAFF.